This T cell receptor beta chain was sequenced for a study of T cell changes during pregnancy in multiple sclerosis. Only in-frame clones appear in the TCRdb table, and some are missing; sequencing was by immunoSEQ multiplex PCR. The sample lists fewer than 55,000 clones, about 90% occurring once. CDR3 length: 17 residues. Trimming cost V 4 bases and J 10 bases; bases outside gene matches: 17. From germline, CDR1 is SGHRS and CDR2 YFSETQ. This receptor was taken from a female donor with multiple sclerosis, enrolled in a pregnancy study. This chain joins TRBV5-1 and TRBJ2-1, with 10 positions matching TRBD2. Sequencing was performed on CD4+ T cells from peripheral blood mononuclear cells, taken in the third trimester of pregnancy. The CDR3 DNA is TGCGCCAGCAGCCGCCAGGGTAGCGGGGGGATCCCGGGCGAGCAGTTCTTC. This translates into CASSRQGSGGIPGEQFF.